This T cell receptor beta chain was retrieved from a study of identical twins. General study findings and limits: Potential partial confounding of zero-insertion analyses by invariant MAIT and iNKT cells was noted. Beta out-of-frame sequences showed weaker excess twin sharing. Among out-of-frame alpha sequences shared by twins, low generation probability occurred in excess.

This clonotype was counted a few times. What it binds is unknown. A universal primer site was added by template switching, and unique molecular identifiers were carried by the cDNA. In TCRdb, the 5' RACE reads were re-called with MiXCR into one record per CDR3 protein. The sample includes roughly 250,000 distinct CDR3 sequences, about an eighth of them seen just once. The CDR3 totals 17 residues. The ends were cut back, 5 bases at V and 0 bases at J, with 16 bases in the middle. The V gene's germline CDR1 is MNHEY and CDR2 SMNVEV (reference sequence). Source material: memory (CD45RO+) T cells sorted from blood. The clonotype originates from a woman younger than 30 in good health. This rearrangement joins TRBV27 to TRBJ1-4; D is unresolved. The CDR3 DNA follows: TGTGCCAGCAGTCCCTTTCGTTTTAGCGCAACTAATGAAAAACTGTTTTTT. Translation: CASSPFRFSATNEKLFF.